This TCR beta chain was retrieved from a study of shared clonotypes between healthy human individuals. The CDR3 has 14 residues. Trimming took off 6 bases at V and 4 bases at J, with 15 bases between the two ends. CDR1 and CDR2 (germline): MDHEN, SYDVKM. Assay used: immunoSEQ multiplex PCR; TCRdb lists only in-frame clones, some missing. The repertoire holds approximately 460,000 clones, with roughly four fifths as singletons. The clonotype comes from a woman aged 35 to 49 in good health. Some clones in this sample may be carry-over from other donors' samples. Material for sequencing was PBMCs. This sequence joins TRBV28 and TRBJ2-5; D possibly corresponds to TRBD1 (5 bases). The CDR3 loop reads CASSSWGPGETQYF. For the CDR3, the DNA is TGTGCCAGCAGCTCGTGGGGCCCAGGAGAGACCCAGTACTTC.